Below are 30 T cell receptor beta chains sequenced from a single sample in a study of tumor and adjacent non-tumor tissue in lung cancer listed by TCRdb under 2018. The method was multiplex PCR. The instrument was an Illumina HiSeq 2500. TCRbeta libraries were built by three rounds of nested PCR using primers (Table S4), following protocols modified from ARM-PCR. The public reads were run again by TCRdb, first through fastp at Q25 and then through MiXCR, and only productive beta chains were kept. For every CDR3 protein sequence, its rows merge into one entry that carries the most common genes and DNA. The sample table records under 95,000 distinct CDR3 sequences; approximately 81% of these occur just once. The ten largest clones add up to about 51% of the sample. RNA was isolated from bulk unsorted tissue, and RNA quality was assessed with a NanoDrop ND-1000 and an Agilent 2100. Distant non-tumor tissue taken more than 3 cm from the tumor edge was used as the normal lung sample.

Sample: distant non-tumor lung tissue. The receptors originated from a man between 60 and 75 years old with non-small cell lung cancer.

This chain uses TRBV6-6 with TRBJ2-3; D perhaps matches TRBD1 (6 bases). The germline V and J ends were trimmed by 5 bases and 4 bases, with 13 bases remaining between them. The CDR3 has 14 amino acids. From germline, CDR1 is MNHNY and CDR2 SVGAGI (reference sequence). In DNA form, the CDR3 reads TGTGCCAGCAGTGCCCAGGGACACGCAGATACGCAGTATTTT. This gives the protein CASSAQGHADTQYF.

This clonotype has only one observation. With a much larger clone just one base away, this may be a read error. The V and J genes are TRBV28 and TRBJ2-5; D possibly matches TRBD1 or TRBD2 (5 bases each). Germline V gives CDR1 MDHEN, CDR2 SYDVKM. The V gene lost 5 bases and the J gene lost 6 bases, with 13 bases spanning the gap. The CDR3 is 13 amino acids. In nucleotides, the CDR3 is TGTGCCAGCAGTCTTCTGGGGGTGCAGACCCAGTACTTC. Translation: CASSLLGVQTQYF. Filled out from reference TRBV28 and TRBJ2-5, the complete variable domain reads DVKVTQSSRYLVKRTGEKVFLECVQDMDHENMFWYRQDPGLGLRLIYFSYDVKMKEKGDIPEGYSVSREKKERFSLILESASTNQTSMYLCASSLLGVQTQYFGPGTRLLVL.

This CDR3 is CASSSAMWGPKDTQYF. The DNA of the CDR3 is TGTGCCAGCAGCTCCGCAATGTGGGGGCCAAAGGATACCCAGTACTTC. The chain carries TRBV11-2 and TRBJ2-5, with a weak D call TRBD1 (6 bases). Between the trimmed V and J ends, which lost 4 bases and 8 bases, there was a span of 23 bases. The germline gives CDR1 SGHAT, CDR2 FQNNGV. This CDR3 is 16 amino acids long.

Concerning this clonotype itself: At one boundary the junction diverges from the germline segment, which might be a read error. This sequence joins TRBV11-3 and TRBJ2-7; maybe TRBD2 (5 bases). There are 15 residues in the CDR3. Looked up from germline, CDR1 is SGHNT and CDR2 is YENEEA. The CDR3 DNA follows: TGTGTCAGCAGCTATCGGGGTGGATTAACCTACGAGCAGTACTTC. It codes for CVSSYRGGLTYEQYF.

On this clonotype: One end of the junction does not line up with germline, which may come from a read error. V gene TRBV6-2 or TRBV6-3 combines with J gene TRBJ2-1; possibly TRBD1 for D (6 bases). The germline gives CDR1 MNHEY, CDR2 SVGEGT. This CDR3 contains 14 residues. For the CDR3, the DNA is TGTGCCGGTACCGACCGGACAGCCCGCAATAAGCAGTTCTTC. Translated, it gives CAGTDRTARNKQFF.

The table lists this clonotype with many counts. The V and J genes are TRBV12-3 or TRBV12-4 and TRBJ2-7; 7 nucleotides line up with TRBD1. J was trimmed by 4 bases and V by 5 bases; bases with no gene match: 2. The CDR3 length is 12 residues. This CDR3 is CASSDRAYEQYF. The CDR3 DNA reads as TGTGCCAGCAGTGACAGGGCTTACGAGCAGTACTTC.

A note on this clonotype: The junction shows a germline mismatch at one end, possibly a read error. This chain links TRBV11-2 with TRBJ2-5; possible D gene TRBD1, 5 bases. CDR1 and CDR2 (germline): SGHAT, FQNNGV. This CDR3 region has 16 residues. The CDR3 here is CVISSTMVGPKETQYF. The CDR3 nucleotides are TGTGTCATCAGCTCCACAATGGTGGGGCCAAAGGAGACCCAGTATTTC. Drawing the rest from reference TRBV11-2 and TRBJ2-5, the complete variable domain is EAGVAQSPRYKIIEKRQSVAFWCNPISGHATLYWYQQILGQGPKLLIQFQNNGVVDDSQLPKDRFSAERLKGVDSTLKIQPAKLEDSAVYLCVISSTMVGPKETQYFGPGTRLLVL.

For this clonotype: At one of its ends the junction is not consistent with the germline gene, which may arise from a read error. This chain uses TRBV12-3 or TRBV12-4 with TRBJ2-2; D perhaps matches TRBD1 (6 bases). This CDR3 comprises 13 residues. The CDR3 here is CTSSFQGTGELFF. CDR3 sequence (DNA): TGTACCAGCAGTTTCCAGGGGACCGGGGAGCTGTTTTTT.

As regards this clonotype: One end of the junction does not line up with germline, which may come from a read error. J is TRBJ2-5 and V is TRBV11-2; no definite D call. This CDR3 spans 16 amino acids. CDR1 and CDR2 (germline): SGHAT, FQNNGV. The CDR3 loop is CAISSTMCGPKETQYF. The CDR3 bases are TGTGCCATCAGCTCCACAATGTGTGGGCCAAAGGAGACCCAGTACTTC.

The count of this clonotype is one. The chain carries TRBV4-3 and TRBJ2-3; maybe TRBD2 (6 bases). The CDR3 has 17 amino acids. Trimming took 2 bases from V and 6 from J, leaving 21 bases between them. From germline, CDR1 is LGHNA and CDR2 YSLEER. CDR3 sequence (DNA): TGCGCCAGCAGCCAACTTACCCTACGGGAGTTCACGGATACGCAGTATTTT. This codes for CASSQLTLREFTDTQYF.

The rearrangement joins TRBV28 to TRBJ2-1; TRBD1 aligns across 7 bases. The CDR3 extends over 15 amino acids. Germline V gives CDR1 MDHEN, CDR2 SYDVKM. Germline trimming cut 6 bases from V and 0 bases from J; bases unmatched to any gene: 5. The CDR3 is CASRPGGNSYNEQFF. For the CDR3, the DNA is TGTGCCAGCAGGCCAGGGGGAAACTCCTACAATGAGCAGTTCTTC.

The chain joins TRBV20-1 to TRBJ2-3, with a possible D match to TRBD2 (5 bases). CDR3 length: 14 amino acids. The V gene's germline CDR1 is DFQATT and CDR2 SNEGSKA (reference sequence). The V end was cut by 7 bases, the J end by 7 bases, with 21 bases between. The CDR3 coding sequence is TGCAGTGTTAAAGCGGCGGTCGGAACATATACGCAGTATTTT. It encodes CSVKAAVGTYTQYF.

This clonotype has just a few counts. This chain joins TRBV30 and TRBJ2-1; D remains unclear. CDR3 length equals 11 residues. The germline gives CDR1 GTSNPN, CDR2 SVGIG (reference sequence). V was clipped by 7 bases and J by 8 bases, with 12 bases between them. The CDR3 here is CASLSGHEQFF. CDR3 in DNA: TGTGCCTCCCTGAGTGGTCATGAGCAGTTCTTC. Together with reference TRBV30 and TRBJ2-1, the CDR3 gives the full variable domain: SQTIHQWPATLVQPVGSPLSLECTVEGTSNPNLYWYRQAAGRGLQLLFYSVGIGQISSEVPQNLSASRPQDRQFILSSKKLLLSDSGFYLCASLSGHEQFFGPGTRLTVL.

As concerns this clonotype: A read error may account for a junction end that differs from germline. The chain is built from TRBV11-2 and TRBJ2-3, with D perhaps matching TRBD1 (6 bases). The CDR3 has 15 residues. The germline V gene has CDR1 SGHAT and CDR2 FQNNGV. The CDR3 loop reads CASSFAGGWAYTKYF. The DNA of the CDR3 is TGTGCCAGCAGCTTTGCTGGGGGCTGGGCATATACGAAGTATTTT.

A word on this clonotype: The junction does not match germline at one end; this may be a read error. This chain uses TRBV19 with TRBJ2-1; D is perhaps TRBD2 (5 bases). Germline V gene data show CDR1 as LNHDA and CDR2 as SQIVND (reference sequence). CDR3 length: 16 residues. The CDR3 is CANSILEGSIYNEQFF. Written as DNA, the CDR3 is TGTGCCAATAGTATTCTTGAGGGCTCGATCTACAATGAGCAGTTCTTC.

Regarding this clonotype: In this CDR3 the conserved last residue, phenylalanine or tryptophan, is missing, so a read error is likely. The chain links TRBV11-2 to TRBJ2-7; D is undetermined. V lost 3 bases and J lost 6, with 6 bases in between. Germline V gene lookup returns CDR1 SGHAT and CDR2 FQNNGV. This CDR3 has 11 amino acids. The CDR3 DNA reads as TGTGCCAGCAGCTTTATTCCCGAGCAGTACTCC. This codes for CASSFIPEQYS.

Comments on this clonotype: A much bigger clone sits one base away, suggesting this may be a read error. The genes are TRBV7-8 and TRBJ1-5; maybe TRBD2 (5 bases). The J call may be mistaken, given a closer DNA end match to TRBJ2-3. The CDR3 covers 14 residues. Germline assignment: CDR1 SGHVS and CDR2 FQNEAQ. CDR3 sequence reads: CASSSRASNQPQYF. CDR3 nucleotides: TGTGCCAGCAGCTCGCGGGCCAGCAATCAGCCCCAGTATTTT.

This clonotype was counted a few times. It may be a read error: a sequence one base away is much more abundant. The V and J genes are TRBV6-6 and TRBJ2-2; D remains ambiguous. The CDR3 runs to 14 residues. Germline lookup yields CDR1 MNHNY and CDR2 SVGAGI (reference sequence). The CDR3 protein is CANSYGQSTGELFF. The CDR3 coding sequence is TGTGCCAACAGTTACGGCCAGTCCACCGGGGAGCTGTTTTTT.

This chain links TRBV11-1 with TRBJ2-2, with D possibly TRBD2 on 6 matching bases. With 6 bases removed from V and 8 bases from J, the gap between germline ends came to 16 bases. Germline CDR1 is SGHAT and CDR2 is FQDESV (reference sequence). This CDR3 contains 14 residues. The CDR3 nucleotides are TGTGCCAGCAGTTGGAGACCGGGAGTTGGGGAGCTGTTTTTT. Translated, it gives CASSWRPGVGELFF.

There are a few counts of this clonotype. Germline and junction disagree at one end, which may indicate a read error. This chain joins TRBV6-5 and TRBJ2-6, with 10 positions matching TRBD2. Germline V gives CDR1 MNHEY, CDR2 SVGAGI. This CDR3 spans 17 amino acids. The CDR3 loop is CASSLAGASFGANVLTF. The CDR3 region has the DNA TGTGCCAGCAGCCTAGCGGGAGCCAGCTTTGGAGCCAACGTCCTGACTTTT.

This clonotype was recorded at least ten times. This chain joins TRBV6-6 and TRBJ2-5; no reliable D call. The CDR3 sequence is 14 residues long. Germline V gene data show CDR1 as MNHNY and CDR2 as SVGAGI (reference sequence). Deletions cut 6 bases from V and 1 base from J, with 12 bases between. The CDR3 region is CASSVASTQETQYF. The DNA for the CDR3 is TGTGCCAGCAGCGTCGCTAGTACCCAAGAGACCCAGTACTTC.

This clonotype was recorded a few times. A much more abundant neighbour one base away suggests this may be a read error. The V and J genes are TRBV6-6 and TRBJ2-7; perhaps TRBD1 as D (6 bases). The CDR3 loop spans 14 amino acids. V was trimmed by 2 bases and J by 5 bases, leaving 13 bases between them. Germline loops: CDR1 MNHNY, CDR2 SVGAGI (reference sequence). CDR3 nucleotide sequence: TGTGCCAGCAGTTACCTGGTAGGGGGTGACGAGCAGTACTTC. The encoded protein is CASSYLVGGDEQYF.

This clonotype was detected a few times. One end of the junction fails to match germline, which may point to a read error. The chain is built from TRBV29-1 and TRBJ2-1, with D tentatively TRBD1 or TRBD2 (5 bases each). Germline assignment: CDR1 SQVTM and CDR2 ANQGSEA. This CDR3 has 13 residues. CDR3 DNA: TGCAGCGTTGAAGAGAGGGCCCGGCCGGGGCTGCTCTTC. Protein product: CSVEERARPGLLF.

For this clonotype: This may arise from a read error, as a much more abundant clone is one base away. The chain combines TRBV28 with TRBJ1-1; no firm D call. The CDR3 is 13 residues long. Trimming shortened V by 3 bases and J by 4 bases, and 9 bases separated the two germline ends. Germline V gene data show CDR1 as MDHEN and CDR2 as SYDVKM. The CDR3 DNA reads TGTGCCAGCAGTTTGGTCCTGAGCACTGAAGCTTTCTTT. Protein sequence: CASSLVLSTEAFF.

This clonotype was seen just once. The conserved closing phenylalanine or tryptophan is absent in this CDR3, likely reflecting a read error. V and J are TRBV7-9 and TRBJ2-7; D may be TRBD1 or TRBD2 (5 bases each). With 0 bases removed from V and 2 bases from J, the gap between germline ends came to 11 bases. CDR3 length: 15 amino acids. Germline CDR1 and CDR2: SEHNR and FQNEAQ (reference sequence). CDR3 residues: CASSLAGESPYEQYL. The DNA of the CDR3 is TGTGCCAGCAGCTTAGCGGGGGAGAGTCCCTACGAGCAGTACCTC.

As to this clonotype: At one end the junction does not follow the germline gene, possibly because of a read error. The J gene is TRBJ2-3, the V gene TRBV6-2 or TRBV6-3; TRBD1 matches 7 bases. From germline, CDR1 is MNHEY and CDR2 SVGEGT. The CDR3 length is 12 residues. CDR3 DNA sequence: TGTGCCAGCAGTTACGGGACAGATATGCAGTATTTT. Protein sequence: CASSYGTDMQYF.

This clonotype occurred once. Relative to the germline gene, one junction end is altered; a read error may explain this. The genes are TRBV20-1 and TRBJ1-2, with no clear D. The germline gives CDR1 DFQATT, CDR2 SNEGSKA (reference sequence). This CDR3 comprises 15 residues. The DNA of the CDR3 is TGCAGTGCTAGATATGCCTTCTATCCTAACTATGGCTACATCTTC. It codes for CSARYAFYPNYGYIF.

A single count supports this clonotype. The final CDR3 position lacks the conserved phenylalanine or tryptophan, pointing to a likely read error. It is unclear where the CDR3 begins or ends on the DNA, so no DNA is shown, and the CDR3 is as TCRdb lists it. The chain uses TRBV6-2 or TRBV6-3 and TRBJ1-5; the table's D call TRBD1 went unverified against the DNA. Germline V lookup: CDR1 MNHEY, CDR2 SVGEGT. From its first to its last residue, the CDR3 has 14 amino acids. The CDR3 region is CASSYSVGTQPLHY.

The CDR3 region is CASSLGYSAGETQYF. CDR3 nucleotides: TGTGCCAGCAGCTTAGGCTACTCCGCCGGGGAGACCCAGTACTTC. J is TRBJ2-5 and V is TRBV11-3; D ambiguous. Germline lookup yields CDR1 SGHNT and CDR2 YENEEA. With 1 base removed from V and 5 bases from J, the gap between germline ends came to 14 bases. This CDR3 comprises 15 residues.

J is TRBJ2-7 and V is TRBV10-3, with D hard to call. This CDR3 contains 13 residues. Per the germline V gene, CDR1 is ENHRY and CDR2 is SYGVKD. Trimming shortened V by 7 bases and J by 13 bases, and 23 bases separated the two germline ends. This chain's CDR3 is CAIKRAPVYEQYF. The CDR3 nucleotides are TGTGCCATCAAGAGAGCCCCTGTCTACGAACAATACTTC.